The T cell receptor beta chain under discussion was sequenced for a study of blood T cell repertoires in COVID-19. Looking at the study overall: Sample material is recorded as cDNA or gDNA derived from T cells, B-cell-depleted T cells, or PBMCs.

Profiled with immunoSEQ multiplex PCR; TCRdb holds only in-frame clones, not every one. The sample shows around 170,000 clones, about 88% of them seen only once. The CDR3 has 14 amino acids. The V and J ends lost 2 bases and 7 bases, in that order; junction bases with no gene match: 4. Germline assignment: CDR1 MNHEY and CDR2 SVGAGI. The gene calls are TRBV6-5 and TRBJ1-5; 8 positions agree with TRBD1. The sample taken for sequencing was peripheral blood. The sequence came from a man aged 30-40 years with active or convalescent COVID-19. The CDR3 coding sequence is TGTGCCAGCAGTTACGTAGGACAGGGCCAGCCCCAGCATTTT. Its translation is CASSYVGQGQPQHF.